The table lists the clone carrying this TCR beta chain with a few counts. Its cognate antigen is unknown. The data were taken from a study of blood T cells in healthy people across ages. The use of a sample-barcoded 5' primer and a J-beta primer mix characterized a second PCR of 7 to 11 cycles. TCRdb called the 5' RACE reads again in MiXCR, with one record for every CDR3 protein. The data contain 1.2 million to 1.5 million distinct CDR3 sequences, roughly 45% of them singletons. Each donor was a healthy Caucasian individual from Russia, aged roughly 6 to 100. Study outcomes and limitations: Relative to aged donors, long-lived donors carried more naive CD4+ cells and displayed higher diversity. Per-million-T-cell TCR beta diversity fell roughly linearly with age.

The CDR3 totals 18 residues. The V gene lost 1 base and the J gene lost 5 bases, with 23 bases spanning the gap. Germline lookup yields CDR1 SEHNR and CDR2 FQNEAQ (reference sequence). The TCR comes from a woman aged 18-35 years in good health. V and J are TRBV7-9 and TRBJ1-2; D is perhaps TRBD1 (6 bases). Sample: blood. CDR3 in DNA: TGTGCCAGCAGCTTAGTTGGTGGGGCAGGGGCGACGACTTATGGCTACACCTTC. Translated: CASSLVGGAGATTYGYTF.